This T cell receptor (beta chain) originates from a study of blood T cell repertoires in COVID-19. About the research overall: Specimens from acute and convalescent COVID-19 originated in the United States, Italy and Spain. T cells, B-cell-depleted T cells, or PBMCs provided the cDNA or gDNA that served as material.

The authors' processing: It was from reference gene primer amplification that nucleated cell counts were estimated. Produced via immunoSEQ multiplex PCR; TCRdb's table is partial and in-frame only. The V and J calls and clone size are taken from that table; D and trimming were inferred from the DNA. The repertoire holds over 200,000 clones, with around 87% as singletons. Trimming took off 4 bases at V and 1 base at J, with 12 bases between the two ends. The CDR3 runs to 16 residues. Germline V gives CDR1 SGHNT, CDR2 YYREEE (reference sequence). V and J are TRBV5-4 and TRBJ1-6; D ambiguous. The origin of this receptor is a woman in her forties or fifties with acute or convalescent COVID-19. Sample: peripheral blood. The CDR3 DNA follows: TGTGCCAGCAGCCTGGGCCCGGGATCCTATAATTCACCCCTCCACTTT. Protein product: CASSLGPGSYNSPLHF.